The present entry profiles one TCR beta chain with its context. The data are from a study of blood T cell repertoires in COVID-19. Study overall: Acute and convalescent COVID-19 samples came from the United States, Italy and Spain.

Authors' data handling: It was from reference gene primer amplification that nucleated cell counts were estimated. The assay was immunoSEQ multiplex PCR, and TCRdb's table has in-frame clones only and misses some. V and J calls and clone size are copied from that table; D and trimming were computed from the DNA. Here the sample spans approximately 350,000 clones, around 90% being singletons. The V end lost 1 base, the J end lost 6 bases, and 9 bases lay between the germline ends. The CDR3 is 13 residues long. Germline lookup yields CDR1 SGHVS and CDR2 FQNEAQ. The material sequenced was peripheral blood. The V call is TRBV7-8, the J call TRBJ1-1; D is ambiguous. The sequence came from a man in his forties with acute or convalescent COVID-19. The CDR3 region has the DNA TGTGCCAGCAGCTTAGATGGTGGAGCTGAAGCTTTCTTT. It encodes CASSLDGGAEAFF.